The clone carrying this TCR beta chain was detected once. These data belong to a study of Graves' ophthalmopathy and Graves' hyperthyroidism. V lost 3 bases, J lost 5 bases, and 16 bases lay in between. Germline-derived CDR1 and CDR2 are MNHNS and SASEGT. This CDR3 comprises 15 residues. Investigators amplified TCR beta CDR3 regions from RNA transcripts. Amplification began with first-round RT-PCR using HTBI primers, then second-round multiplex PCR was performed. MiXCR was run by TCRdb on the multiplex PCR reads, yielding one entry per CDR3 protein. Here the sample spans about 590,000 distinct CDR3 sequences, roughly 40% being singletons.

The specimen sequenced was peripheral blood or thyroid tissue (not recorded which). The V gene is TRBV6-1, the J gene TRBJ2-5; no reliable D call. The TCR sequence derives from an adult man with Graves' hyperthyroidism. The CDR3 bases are TGTGCCAGCAGTGAGCTGCTCCTCACCGGGGAGACCCAGTACTTC. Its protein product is CASSELLLTGETQYF.